Listed below are T cell receptor beta chains from one sample, sequenced in a study of shared clonotypes between healthy human individuals. The protocol was immunoSEQ multiplex PCR, while the TCRdb copy is restricted to in-frame clones and leaves out a portion. The table lists some 470,000 clones, over 60% of them singletons. The sequenced sample was PBMCs. The receptors come from a woman in her thirties or forties in good health. Some clones in this sample may be carry-over from other donors' samples. Each CDR3 is given with its conserved first and last residue. A D gene is named only where the DNA matches it firmly. Only some rows state a clone size, as once, few, many or a class for expanded clones.

j_call,clone_size,v_call,d_call,cdr3_aa,cdr3_nt
TRBJ1-5,many,TRBV28,NA,CASSLPGFSNQPQHF,TGTGCCAGCAGTCTTCCAGGGTTTAGCAATCAGCCCCAGCATTTT
TRBJ2-7,once,TRBV4-2,NA,CASSQGRSEQYF,TGTGCCAGCAGCCAGGGGCGAAGCGAGCAGTACTTC
TRBJ1-2,NA,TRBV18,TRBD1,CASSPSGDRRYGYTF,TGTGCCAGCTCACCATCAGGGGACAGAAGATATGGCTACACCTTC
TRBJ2-7,NA,TRBV28,TRBD2,CASSYAGGASYEQYF,TGTGCCAGCAGTTATGCGGGAGGCGCCTCCTACGAGCAGTACTTC
TRBJ1-1,NA,TRBV7-9,NA,CASSLIEGSTEAFF,TGTGCCAGCAGCTTAATTGAGGGGAGCACTGAAGCTTTCTTT
TRBJ2-2,NA,TRBV7-2,NA,CASSLVLRTWGTGELFF,TGTGCCAGCAGCTTAGTTTTGAGGACTTGGGGCACCGGGGAGCTGTTTTTT
TRBJ2-1,NA,TRBV9,TRBD2,CASSSGLASYYNEQFF,TGTGCCAGCAGCTCGGGACTAGCGTCTTACTACAATGAGCAGTTCTTC
TRBJ2-5,few,TRBV5-1,TRBD2,CASSPGGAEETQYF,TGCGCCAGCAGCCCGGGAGGGGCGGAGGAGACCCAGTACTTC
TRBJ2-1,once,TRBV7-7,NA,CASSPAVHNEQFF,TGTGCCAGCAGCCCGGCGGTTCACAATGAGCAGTTCTTC
TRBJ2-7,NA,TRBV7-9,TRBD2,CASSFLAGGNYEQYF,TGTGCCAGCAGCTTCCTAGCGGGAGGCAACTACGAGCAGTACTTC
TRBJ1-2,once,TRBV28,NA,CASSPYDRNYGYTF,TGTGCCAGCAGTCCCTACGACCGGAACTATGGCTACACCTTC
TRBJ2-7,NA,TRBV2,TRBD1,CASLGTGTYEQYF,TGTGCCAGCCTTGGGACAGGGACCTACGAGCAGTACTTC
TRBJ2-7,NA,TRBV7-8,TRBD2,CASSFGTSGSSYEQYF,TGTGCCAGCAGCTTTGGGACTAGCGGCAGTTCCTACGAGCAGTACTTC
TRBJ2-7,NA,TRBV5-1,TRBD1,CASSGTGSGEQYF,TGCGCCAGCAGCGGGACAGGGTCGGGCGAGCAGTACTTC
TRBJ2-7,few,TRBV5-6,NA,CASTSNVRDRHTPYF,TGTGCCAGCACATCTAATGTTCGGGACCGTCATACGCCGTACTTC
TRBJ2-7,NA,TRBV19,TRBD1,CASSRDRQDYEQYF,TGTGCCAGTAGTCGGGACAGGCAAGACTACGAGCAGTACTTC
TRBJ2-1,NA,TRBV28,NA,CASSGPLYHEQFF,TGTGCCAGCAGTGGACCCCTTTACCATGAGCAGTTCTTC
TRBJ2-1,few,TRBV27,NA,CASRPESGHYNEQFF,TGTGCCAGCAGGCCGGAGAGCGGGCACTACAATGAGCAGTTCTTC
TRBJ2-1,NA,TRBV5-1,NA,CASSLLGLHYNEQFF,TGCGCCAGCAGCTTGCTGGGTCTTCATTACAATGAGCAGTTCTTC
TRBJ2-2,NA,TRBV15,NA,CATSRARRSGYVELFF,TGTGCCACCAGCAGAGCACGCCGGTCGGGGTATGTGGAGCTGTTTTTT
TRBJ2-7,NA,TRBV7-2,TRBD2,CASRRGPGGYEQYF,TGTGCCAGCCGCCGGGGACCGGGAGGCTACGAGCAGTACTTC
TRBJ2-1,NA,TRBV20-1,NA,CSATLYNEQFF,TGCAGTGCAACCCTCTACAATGAGCAGTTCTTC
TRBJ2-6,few,TRBV27,NA,CASREKGANVLTF,TGTGCCAGCAGGGAGAAGGGGGCCAACGTCCTGACTTTC
TRBJ2-7,once,TRBV6-5,NA,CASTLTLGDRYEQYF,TGTGCCAGCACCCTTACTCTCGGAGACCGGTACGAGCAGTACTTC
TRBJ2-5,NA,TRBV28,NA,CASSFPGPTQYF,TGTGCCAGCAGTTTTCCCGGGCCGACCCAGTACTTC
TRBJ1-2,NA,TRBV4-1,NA,CASSQAGGGYTF,TGCGCCAGCAGCCAAGCAGGCGGGGGCTACACCTTC
TRBJ2-2,NA,TRBV7-2,NA,CASSLDHSAGELFF,TGTGCCAGCAGCTTAGACCACTCTGCTGGGGAGCTGTTTTTT
TRBJ2-7,NA,TRBV30,NA,CAWSMGAYYEQYF,TGTGCCTGGAGTATGGGGGCGTACTACGAGCAGTACTTC
TRBJ2-7,NA,TRBV7-9,NA,CASSIAYEQYF,TGTGCCAGCAGTATCGCCTACGAGCAGTACTTC
TRBJ2-3,NA,TRBV6-1,NA,CASSEIPNTDTQYF,TGTGCCAGCAGTGAAATCCCTAATACAGATACGCAGTATTTT
TRBJ2-2,NA,TRBV5-1,NA,CASSLDGPTGELFF,TGCGCCAGCAGCCTGGACGGCCCTACCGGGGAGCTGTTTTTT
TRBJ2-7,NA,TRBV27,NA,CASSFSGTFSYEQYF,TGTGCCAGCAGTTTTTCCGGGACCTTCTCCTACGAGCAGTACTTC
TRBJ2-2,NA,TRBV7-9,NA,CASSLSSTGELFF,TGTGCCAGCAGCCTCTCTAGCACCGGGGAGCTGTTTTTT
TRBJ2-1,NA,TRBV5-1,TRBD2,CASSFVKAGGYNEQFF,TGCGCCAGCAGCTTTGTTAAGGCGGGAGGGTACAATGAGCAGTTCTTC
TRBJ2-5,NA,TRBV9,NA,CASSVVPGTWETQYF,TGTGCCAGCAGCGTAGTTCCTGGGACTTGGGAGACCCAGTACTTC
TRBJ2-7,NA,TRBV7-6,TRBD2,CASSSAGTSTYEQYF,TGTGCCAGCAGCTCCGCCGGGACTAGCACCTACGAGCAGTACTTC
TRBJ2-3,NA,TRBV2,NA,CASHQVSDTQYF,TGTGCCAGCCACCAGGTTTCAGATACGCAGTATTTT
TRBJ1-1,NA,TRBV6-1,NA,CATRQNPNTEAFF,TGTGCCACCCGGCAGAACCCGAACACTGAAGCTTTCTTT
TRBJ2-7,NA,TRBV2,NA,CASSDRSPPREQYF,TGTGCCAGCAGTGACAGGAGCCCACCTCGGGAGCAGTACTTC
TRBJ1-1,NA,TRBV7-9,NA,CASSPLRDLNTEAFF,TGTGCCAGCAGCCCCCTCAGGGACTTGAACACTGAAGCTTTCTTT
TRBJ2-2,NA,TRBV7-9,TRBD2,CASSPLAGGPGELFF,TGTGCCAGCAGCCCACTAGCGGGAGGCCCCGGGGAGCTGTTTTTT
TRBJ2-5,NA,TRBV27,TRBD2,CASSLSGRAGETQYF,TGTGCCAGCAGCCTGAGCGGGAGGGCCGGGGAGACCCAGTACTTC
TRBJ2-5,NA,TRBV5-1,TRBD2,CASRLGGQETQYF,TGCGCCAGCAGGTTGGGGGGGCAAGAGACCCAGTACTTC
TRBJ2-3,NA,TRBV11-2,TRBD1,CASSTLDRKQYF,TGTGCCAGCAGCACCCTGGACAGGAAACAGTATTTT
TRBJ2-5,NA,TRBV4-1,NA,CASSQVGLVGQETQYF,TGCGCCAGCAGCCAAGTGGGTCTAGTTGGACAAGAGACCCAGTACTTC
TRBJ1-2,once,TRBV11-2,NA,CASSLADSLHPNYGYTF,TGTGCCAGCAGCTTAGCCGACTCACTCCACCCAAACTATGGCTACACCTTC
TRBJ2-1,NA,TRBV7-9,NA,CASSLLAGLYNEQFF,TGTGCCAGCAGCTTACTCGCGGGTCTCTACAATGAGCAGTTCTTC
TRBJ2-2,few,TRBV11-2,TRBD1,CASTPPGQGSNTGELFF,TGTGCCAGCACCCCCCCCGGACAGGGCTCGAACACCGGGGAGCTGTTTTTT
TRBJ1-3,NA,TRBV9,NA,CASSGGYSGNTIYF,TGTGCCAGCAGCGGAGGGTACTCTGGAAACACCATATATTTT
TRBJ2-7,NA,TRBV7-3,NA,CASSLIGGAGEQYF,TGTGCCAGCAGCTTAATCGGGGGCGCGGGCGAGCAGTACTTC
TRBJ2-7,few,TRBV10-3,TRBD2,CAIREPGGRNEQYF,TGTGCCATCAGGGAGCCGGGAGGCCGGAACGAGCAGTACTTC
TRBJ1-5,NA,TRBV10-3,TRBD1,CAISQDRDNQPQHF,TGTGCCATCAGCCAGGACAGGGACAATCAGCCCCAGCATTTT
TRBJ2-3,NA,TRBV18,NA,CASSPPSVPDTQYF,TGTGCCAGCTCACCCCCGAGCGTACCAGATACGCAGTATTTT
TRBJ2-5,NA,TRBV30,NA,CAWVRAGVETQYF,TGTGCCTGGGTCCGTGCAGGGGTAGAGACCCAGTACTTC
TRBJ1-5,NA,TRBV12-5,NA,CASGLALDQPQHF,TGTGCTAGTGGTTTGGCCCTTGATCAGCCCCAGCATTTT
TRBJ2-1,NA,TRBV5-1,TRBD2,CASRLGTSGRNEQFF,TGCGCCAGCCGTCTCGGGACTAGCGGGAGAAATGAGCAGTTCTTC
TRBJ2-5,NA,TRBV30,TRBD2,CAWRLAGGETQYF,TGTGCCTGGAGGCTAGCGGGAGGGGAGACCCAGTACTTC